One and the same sample provided the 28 T cell receptor beta chains below, sequenced in a study of early T cells in non-severe SARS-CoV-2 infection. One entry per CDR3 protein results from TCRdb running MiXCR on the 5' RACE reads. The repertoire consists of nearly 55,000 distinct CDR3 sequences, with about 7.7% occurring once and the leading ten covering roughly a tenth. This material consisted of whole blood, taken at baseline. Receptors originate from an adult who was a healthcare worker with PCR-confirmed SARS-CoV-2 infection or an uninfected control (not recorded which).

This clonotype was seen a handful of times. J is TRBJ2-5 and V is TRBV4-2; 14 bases map to TRBD2. Trimming took 2 bases from V and 4 from J; bases not matched to a gene: 6. The CDR3 covers 17 residues. Germline V gene sequence: CDR1 LGHNA, CDR2 YNFKEQ. The CDR3 is CASSQTPGTSGRETQYF. DNA for the CDR3: TGTGCCAGCAGCCAAACCCCCGGGACTAGCGGGAGAGAGACCCAGTACTTC.

There are many counts of this clonotype. This chain links TRBV5-1 with TRBJ1-6; no reliable D call. Deletions cut 0 bases from V and 2 bases from J, with 3 bases between. The CDR3 has 14 amino acids. Germline CDR1 and CDR2: SGHRS and YFSETQ. In nucleotides, the CDR3 is TGCGCCAGCAGCTTGGATACCTATAATTCACCCCTCCACTTT. It yields the protein CASSLDTYNSPLHF.

This chain uses TRBV18 with TRBJ2-7; D is perhaps TRBD2 (6 bases). The V end was cut by 6 bases, the J end by 2 bases, with 11 bases between. The CDR3 consists of 13 residues. In germline, CDR1 is KGHSH, CDR2 LQKENI. CDR3 sequence: CASSEGTTYEQYF. In DNA form, the CDR3 reads TGTGCCAGCTCGGAGGGGACCACCTACGAGCAGTACTTC.

This clonotype was found a few times. V is TRBV10-3 and J is TRBJ1-1; D is perhaps TRBD1 (6 bases). The CDR3 is made up of 14 amino acids. The V gene's germline CDR1 is ENHRY and CDR2 SYGVKD. V was shortened by 5 bases and J by 1 base, with 11 bases between the two germline ends. For the CDR3, the DNA is TGTGCCATCAGTCCCGGGACACCGAACACTGAAGCTTTCTTT. This encodes CAISPGTPNTEAFF.

This rearrangement joins TRBV28 to TRBJ2-2, with TRBD1 identical over 8 bases. Germline trimming cut 6 bases from V and 3 bases from J; bases unmatched to any gene: 6. The CDR3 loop spans 15 amino acids. Germline CDR1 and CDR2: MDHEN and SYDVKM. CDR3 bases: TGTGCCAGCAGGGGGACAGGCGACGACACCGGGGAGCTGTTTTTT. This codes for CASRGTGDDTGELFF.

This clonotype was detected a few times. The chain has TRBV12-3 or TRBV12-4 and TRBJ2-3; D unclear. V shed 5 bases and J shed 2 bases, with 14 bases lying between them. The CDR3 runs 15 residues. CDR3 in DNA: TGTGCCAGCAGTACCTTCGGGCGTAACACAGATACGCAGTATTTT. Amino acid sequence: CASSTFGRNTDTQYF.

This clonotype appeared many times. This rearrangement joins TRBV7-2 to TRBJ2-1; no definite D call. V gave up 3 bases and J gave up 2 bases, with 11 bases separating them. CDR1 SGHTA and CDR2 FQGNSA come from the germline V gene. The CDR3 spans 15 residues. DNA for the CDR3: TGTGCCAGCAGCTTTTCCGGGTTCGCCTACAATGAGCAGTTCTTC. Amino acids: CASSFSGFAYNEQFF.

Ten or more counts support this clonotype. This chain uses TRBV6-2 or TRBV6-3 with TRBJ2-1, with D possibly TRBD2 on 5 matching bases. V lost 5 bases to trimming and J lost 1 base, with 15 bases between them. Germline lookup yields CDR1 MNHEY and CDR2 SVGEGT. The CDR3 covers 16 residues. CDR3 region: CASSGLAGKSYNEQFF. In DNA form, the CDR3 reads TGTGCCAGCAGTGGGTTAGCCGGGAAATCCTACAATGAGCAGTTCTTC.

This clonotype turned up a few times. This chain uses TRBV29-1 with TRBJ2-4; D gene unclear. Trimming removed 4 bases at V and 6 bases at J, with 13 bases between. CDR3 length equals 13 residues. Germline V lookup: CDR1 SQVTM, CDR2 ANQGSEA. In DNA, the CDR3 is TGCAGCGTTGCCGGCGTAAACTTAAACATTCAGTACTTC. This translates into CSVAGVNLNIQYF.

The V gene is TRBV7-6, the J gene TRBJ2-1; 7 nucleotides align to TRBD1. The CDR3 length is 14 residues. Germline CDR1 SGHVS, CDR2 FNYEAQ. Trimming took 1 base from V and 8 from J; bases not matched to a gene: 5. Written as DNA, the CDR3 is TGTGCCAGCAGCTTAGGGTACACAGGGGATGAGCAGTTCTTC. This encodes CASSLGYTGDEQFF.

In this sample, this clonotype turned up many times. This chain links TRBV29-1 with TRBJ2-5; the D gene could be TRBD1 or TRBD2 (5 bases each). Per the germline V gene, CDR1 is SQVTM and CDR2 is ANQGSEA. Trimming pared 2 bases from V and 7 bases from J, leaving 8 bases between. CDR3 size: 11 residues. This CDR3 is CSVESGGTQYF. CDR3 in DNA: TGCAGCGTTGAAAGTGGGGGGACCCAGTACTTC. Drawing the rest from reference TRBV29-1 and TRBJ2-5, the complete variable domain is SAVISQKPSRDICQRGTSLTIQCQVDSQVTMMFWYRQQPGQSLTLIATANQGSEATYESGFVIDKFPISRPNLTFSTLTVSNMSPEDSSIYLCSVESGGTQYFGPGTRLLVL.

This clonotype turned up a few times. The V and J genes are TRBV30 and TRBJ2-7; D is uncertain. The length of the CDR3 is 13 residues. Trimming removed 4 bases from V and 2 bases from J, with 12 bases in between. The V gene's germline CDR1 is GTSNPN and CDR2 SVGIG (reference sequence). The CDR3 loop is CAWIQWNPYEQYF. DNA of the CDR3: TGTGCCTGGATACAGTGGAACCCCTACGAGCAGTACTTC.

This clonotype showed up many times. V gene TRBV21-1 combines with J gene TRBJ2-2; no DNA check was done on the table's D call, TRBD1. TRBV21-1 is a pseudogene segment. This CDR3 is built from 15 residues. CDR3 DNA: TGTGCCAGCAGCAAACGGACAGAGAACACCGGGGAGCTGTTTTTT. This codes for CASSKRTENTGELFF.

This clonotype came up a few times. The chain couples TRBV27 to TRBJ1-6; D is unclear. V was shortened by 5 bases and J by 6 bases, with 8 bases between the two germline ends. The germline gives CDR1 MNHEY, CDR2 SMNVEV (reference sequence). CDR3 length equals 13 residues. The CDR3 sequence: CASSPQINSPLHF. The CDR3 coding sequence is TGTGCCAGCAGTCCTCAGATTAATTCACCCCTCCACTTT.

This clonotype was detected a few times. This chain links TRBV6-5 with TRBJ2-7; 8 bases fit TRBD2. CDR3 length: 13 amino acids. From germline, CDR1 is MNHEY and CDR2 SVGAGI. Unmatched junction bases numbered 11, after V lost 8 bases and J lost 8 bases. CDR3 region: CASREGTSVQQYF. The CDR3 DNA is TGTGCCAGCCGGGAAGGGACTAGTGTTCAGCAGTACTTC.

This chain links TRBV20-1 with TRBJ1-5, with a tentative D call TRBD1 (6 bases). The CDR3 length is 13 residues. Germline values: CDR1 DFQATT, CDR2 SNEGSKA (reference sequence). Deletions cut 4 bases from V and 6 bases from J, with 13 bases between. CDR3 residues: CSAIAGATQPQHF. The CDR3 nucleotides are TGCAGTGCTATAGCAGGGGCTACTCAGCCCCAGCATTTT.

This clonotype was counted only a few times. The chain recombines TRBV6-5 with TRBJ2-1; no firm D call. Deletions cut 2 bases from V and 16 bases from J, with 9 bases between. CDR1 MNHEY and CDR2 SVGAGI come from the germline V gene. The CDR3 loop spans 10 amino acids. The CDR3 spells CASSYDPQFF. The CDR3, as DNA: TGTGCCAGCAGTTACGATCCCCAATTCTTC.

This clonotype occurred a few times. This chain connects TRBV27 to TRBJ1-2; D ambiguous. The CDR3 totals 11 residues. The V end lost 6 bases, the J end lost 3 bases, and 5 bases lay between the germline ends. Germline CDR1 is MNHEY and CDR2 is SMNVEV (reference sequence). CDR3 amino acids: CASRRDYGYTF. The DNA of the CDR3 is TGTGCCAGCAGGAGGGACTATGGCTACACCTTC.

The CDR3 protein is CSVADNTQYF. In DNA form, the CDR3 reads TGCAGCGTTGCGGACAATACCCAGTACTTC. The genes are TRBV29-1 and TRBJ2-4, with D possibly being TRBD1 (5 bases). The CDR3 loop spans 10 amino acids. CDR1 is SQVTM, CDR2 ANQGSEA, per germline. Trimming pared 4 bases from V and 13 bases from J, leaving 11 bases between.

The chain employs TRBV2 and TRBJ2-1, with 7 bases matching TRBD1. The V and J ends lost 6 bases and 0 bases, in that order; junction bases with no gene match: 5. Germline assignment: CDR1 SNHLY and CDR2 FYNNEI. The CDR3 is made up of 15 amino acids. The CDR3 DNA sequence: TGTGCCAGCAGGAGGGGGCAAAGCTCCTACAATGAGCAGTTCTTC. Its protein is CASRRGQSSYNEQFF.

This clonotype was observed many times. The rearrangement links TRBV3-1 to TRBJ1-2; 7 nucleotides match TRBD1. V was pared by 2 bases and J by 8 bases, with 8 bases of the junction left unmatched. CDR1 is LGHDT, CDR2 YNNKEL, per germline (reference sequence). This CDR3 is 14 amino acids long. The CDR3 sequence: CASSQSTGVWGYTF. The CDR3 DNA follows: TGTGCCAGCAGCCAATCCACAGGGGTTTGGGGCTACACCTTC.

V gene TRBV6-2 or TRBV6-3 combines with J gene TRBJ2-5; TRBD2 agrees at 14 bases. J was trimmed by 2 bases and V by 5 bases; bases with no gene match: 4. The CDR3 totals 16 residues. Per the germline V gene, CDR1 is MNHEY and CDR2 is SVGEGT. As DNA, the CDR3 is TGTGCCAGCAGTAGGACTAGCGGGGGGTTACAAGAGACCCAGTACTTC. This sequence encodes CASSRTSGGLQETQYF.

V gene TRBV10-2 combines with J gene TRBJ2-1; 9 bases fit TRBD2. The CDR3 is 15 amino acids. Germline CDR1 is WSHSY and CDR2 is SAAADI. V shed 3 bases, J shed 10 bases, and the junction held 10 bases outside the gene matches. CDR3 DNA: TGCGCCAGCAGTGAAATACCGGGACTAGCTGAGGAGCAGTTCTTC. Its protein is CASSEIPGLAEEQFF.

The chain employs TRBV4-3 and TRBJ2-1, with D tentatively TRBD2 (5 bases). V was shortened by 4 bases and J by 4 bases, with 11 bases between the two germline ends. The CDR3 contains 14 residues. In germline, CDR1 is LGHNA, CDR2 YSLEER. In DNA form, the CDR3 reads TGCGCCAGCAGCCGAGCGGCCTCTTACAATGAGCAGTTCTTC. Its translation: CASSRAASYNEQFF.

The chain recombines TRBV30 with TRBJ2-1; the D call may be TRBD1 or TRBD2 (5 bases each). Germline V gives CDR1 GTSNPN, CDR2 SVGIG (reference sequence). The CDR3 extends over 12 amino acids. V lost 4 bases and J 9 bases, leaving 13 bases between the germline ends. CDR3 region: CAWTTGAGEQFF. CDR3 nucleotides: TGTGCCTGGACCACCGGGGCGGGTGAGCAGTTCTTC.

The J gene is TRBJ2-1, the V gene TRBV7-3, with unresolved D. Trimming removed 2 bases from V and 9 bases from J, with 20 bases in between. Germline lookup yields CDR1 SGHTA and CDR2 FQGTGA. The CDR3 extends over 16 amino acids. The CDR3 coding sequence is TGTGCCAGCAGCTTATCGGTCTCACTACACTCGAGTGAGCAGTTCTTC. Translation gives CASSLSVSLHSSEQFF.

In this sample, this clonotype turned up many times. One junction end does not reproduce the germline sequence, and a read error may be involved. The genes are TRBV7-9 and TRBJ2-7, with 8 positions matching TRBD2. The CDR3 totals 12 residues. Germline CDR1 and CDR2: SEHNR and FQNEAQ (reference sequence). CDR3 residues: CAGGRDSYEQYF. The CDR3 DNA reads as TGCGCGGGAGGCCGTGACTCCTACGAGCAGTACTTC.

This clonotype was found many times. The chain recombines TRBV21-1 with TRBJ2-7; the table's D call, TRBD2, has no DNA check behind it. TRBV21-1 is an annotated pseudogene. The CDR3 sequence is 20 residues long. The CDR3 DNA reads as TGTGCCAGCAGCAAAGCGACAGGGACTCTAGCGGGAGGGCCGGACTACGAGCAGTACTTC. Its translation is CASSKATGTLAGGPDYEQYF.